This T cell receptor beta chain was documented in a study of cytomegalovirus exposure and HLA in healthy donors. About this clone itself: The antigen remains unidentified.

The CDR3 is 17 amino acids. The germline gives CDR1 SNHLY, CDR2 FYNNEI. V gave up 6 bases and J gave up 2 bases; unmatched junction bases: 11. Separate from the 666-subject first cohort was the 120-subject validation cohort, to which the donors belonged. The data were produced by immunoSEQ multiplex PCR, yet TCRdb's version contains in-frame clones alone and is incomplete. The table lists over 200,000 clones, around 88% of them singletons, with 2.9% in the top ten. Study conclusions and caveats: The majority of TCR sequences were rare, yet some public TCRs appeared in many donors.

V gene TRBV2 combines with J gene TRBJ2-2, with 8 bases fitting TRBD1. This clonotype was obtained from a woman aged 18-29 years in good health and CMV-seronegative. Material: PBMCs. CDR3 bases: TGTGCCAGCAGGAGACTACCGGGACAGGTTAACACCGGGGAGCTGTTTTTT. This encodes CASRRLPGQVNTGELFF.